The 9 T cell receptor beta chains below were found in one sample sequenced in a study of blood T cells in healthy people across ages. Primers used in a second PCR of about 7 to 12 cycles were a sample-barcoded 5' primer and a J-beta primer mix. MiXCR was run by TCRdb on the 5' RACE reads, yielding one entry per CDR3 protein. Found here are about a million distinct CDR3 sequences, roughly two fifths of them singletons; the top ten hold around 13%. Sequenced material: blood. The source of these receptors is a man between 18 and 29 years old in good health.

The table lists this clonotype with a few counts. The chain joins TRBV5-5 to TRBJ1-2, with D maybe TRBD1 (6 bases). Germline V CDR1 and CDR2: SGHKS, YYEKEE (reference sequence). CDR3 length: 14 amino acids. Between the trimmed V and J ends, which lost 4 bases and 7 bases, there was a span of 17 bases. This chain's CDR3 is CASSHSQGEFGYTF. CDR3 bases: TGTGCCAGCAGCCATTCACAGGGAGAATTTGGCTACACCTTC.

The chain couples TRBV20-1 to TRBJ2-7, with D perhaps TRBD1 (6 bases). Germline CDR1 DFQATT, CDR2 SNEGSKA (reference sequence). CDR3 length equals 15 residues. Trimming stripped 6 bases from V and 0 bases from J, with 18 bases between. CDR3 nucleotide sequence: TGCAGTGCCCTAAAACCACAGGGCAGCTCCTACGAGCAGTACTTC. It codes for CSALKPQGSSYEQYF.

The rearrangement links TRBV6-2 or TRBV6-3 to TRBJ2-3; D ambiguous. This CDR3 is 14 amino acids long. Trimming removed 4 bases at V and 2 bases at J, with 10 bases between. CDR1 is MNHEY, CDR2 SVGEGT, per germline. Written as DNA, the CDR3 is TGTGCCAGCAGTTGGCCCCTAGACACAGATACGCAGTATTTT. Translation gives CASSWPLDTDTQYF.

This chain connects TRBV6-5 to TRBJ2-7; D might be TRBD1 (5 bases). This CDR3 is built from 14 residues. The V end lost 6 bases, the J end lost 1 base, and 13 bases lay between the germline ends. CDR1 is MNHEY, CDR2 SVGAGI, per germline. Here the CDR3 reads CASRLTVASYEQYF. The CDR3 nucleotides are TGTGCCAGCAGGCTGACAGTTGCGTCCTACGAGCAGTACTTC.

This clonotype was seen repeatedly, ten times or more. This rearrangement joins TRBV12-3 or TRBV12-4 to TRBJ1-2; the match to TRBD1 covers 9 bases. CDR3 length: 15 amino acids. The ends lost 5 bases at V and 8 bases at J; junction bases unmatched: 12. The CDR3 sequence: CASSLTGTGSYGYTF. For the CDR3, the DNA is TGTGCCAGCAGTCTGACCGGGACAGGGTCATACGGCTACACCTTC.

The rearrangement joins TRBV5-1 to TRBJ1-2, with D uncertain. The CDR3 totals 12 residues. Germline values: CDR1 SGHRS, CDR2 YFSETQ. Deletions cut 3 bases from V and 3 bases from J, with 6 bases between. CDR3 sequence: CASSSEYYGYTF. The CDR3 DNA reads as TGCGCCAGCAGCTCGGAGTACTATGGCTACACCTTC.

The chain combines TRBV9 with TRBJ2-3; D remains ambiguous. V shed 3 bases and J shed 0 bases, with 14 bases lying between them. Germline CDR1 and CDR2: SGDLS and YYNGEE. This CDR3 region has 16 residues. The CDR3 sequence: CASSALPIGSTDTQYF. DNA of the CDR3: TGTGCCAGCAGCGCTCTCCCGATAGGGAGCACAGATACGCAGTATTTT. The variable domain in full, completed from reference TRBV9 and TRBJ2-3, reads DSGVTQTPKHLITATGQRVTLRCSPRSGDLSVYWYQQSLDQGLQFLIQYYNGEERAKGNILERFSAQQFPDLHSELNLSSLELGDSALYFCASSALPIGSTDTQYFGPGTRLTVL.

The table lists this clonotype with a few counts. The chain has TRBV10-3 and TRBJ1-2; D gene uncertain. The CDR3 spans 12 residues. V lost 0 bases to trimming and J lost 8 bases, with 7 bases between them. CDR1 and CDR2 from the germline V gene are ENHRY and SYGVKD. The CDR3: CAISESGRGYTF. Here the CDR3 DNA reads TGTGCCATCAGTGAGTCGGGCCGGGGCTACACCTTC.

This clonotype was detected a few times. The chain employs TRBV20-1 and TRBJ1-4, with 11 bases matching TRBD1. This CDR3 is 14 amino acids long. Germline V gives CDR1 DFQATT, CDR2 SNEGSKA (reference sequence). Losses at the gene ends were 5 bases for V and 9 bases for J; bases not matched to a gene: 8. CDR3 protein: CSAPRTGGDQKLFF. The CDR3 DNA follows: TGCAGTGCTCCTCGGACAGGGGGCGATCAAAAACTGTTTTTT.